A selection of T cell receptor beta chains follows, all from one sample in a study of cytomegalovirus exposure and HLA in healthy donors. Profiled with immunoSEQ multiplex PCR; TCRdb holds only in-frame clones, not every one. The table shows more than 200,000 clones, with around 85% occurring only once. The sample comprised PBMCs. The receptors here all came from a girl aged 2 to 9 in good health and CMV-seronegative. Each CDR3 is given with its conserved first and last residue. The order of the fields is J gene, CDR3 length, clone size, V gene, D gene, CDR3 DNA, CDR3 protein. The D gene is left open where the match is weak. A clone size is listed for some rows: how often the clone was seen (once, few, many), or a class if it is expanded.

TRBJ1-1,13,few,TRBV2,-,TGTGCCAGCAGTGAATACAGAGACACTGAAGCTTTCTTT,CASSEYRDTEAFF
TRBJ1-1,14,few,TRBV18,TRBD1,TGTGCCAGCTCATCCGGACAGGGGAACACTGAAGCTTTCTTT,CASSSGQGNTEAFF
TRBJ2-7,13,-,TRBV18,-,TGTGCCAGCTCACGGGGGACACGGGAAGAGCAGTACTTC,CASSRGTREEQYF
TRBJ2-6,16,-,TRBV19,-,TGTGCCAGTAGTACTCCCCCCGCGGCTGGGGCCAACGTCCTGACTTTC,CASSTPPAAGANVLTF
TRBJ1-5,15,-,TRBV5-1,-,TGCGCCAGCAAAATCGGGACATTGAGCAATCAGCCCCAGCATTTT,CASKIGTLSNQPQHF
TRBJ2-3,14,-,TRBV15,-,TGTGCCACCAGCAGGGAGATGGGTAAGGATACGCAGTATTTT,CATSREMGKDTQYF
TRBJ2-1,16,once,TRBV27,-,TGTGCCAGCAGTTTACGAAGCGGAAGCTCCTACAATGAGCAGTTCTTC,CASSLRSGSSYNEQFF
TRBJ2-1,13,-,TRBV5-1,TRBD2,TGCGCCAGCAGCTCGGGACTAGCAAATGAGCAGTTCTTC,CASSSGLANEQFF
TRBJ1-2,15,-,TRBV19,TRBD1,TGTGCCAGTAGTTCCGCGGGACAGGTTTTCTATGGCTACACCTTC,CASSSAGQVFYGYTF
TRBJ2-7,14,-,TRBV13,TRBD1,TGTGCCAGCAGCATAGGACAGGGGGCCTACGAGCAGTACTTC,CASSIGQGAYEQYF
TRBJ2-7,16,-,TRBV29-1,-,TGCAGCGTTATTAGGGGACTAACCAGGGGTAGGTACGAGCAGTACTTC,CSVIRGLTRGRYEQYF
TRBJ2-1,15,-,TRBV7-9,-,TGTGCCAGCAGCTTATATGGGACACTAAACAATGAGCAGTTCTTC,CASSLYGTLNNEQFF
TRBJ2-7,13,-,TRBV5-4,-,TGTGCCAGCAGCGCCCGAGTCGGCTACGAGCAGTACTTC,CASSARVGYEQYF
TRBJ2-1,15,-,TRBV30,-,TGTGCCTGGAGTGTACTATGGGGCCCGTCGGGTGAGCAGTTCTTC,CAWSVLWGPSGEQFF
TRBJ2-7,13,-,TRBV6-6,TRBD2,TGTGCCAGCAGTCCCGGGACTAGGGGAGAGCAGTACTTC,CASSPGTRGEQYF
TRBJ1-2,14,-,TRBV5-1,-,TGCGCCAGCAGCTTGGCCCCAGAAAACTATGGCTACACCTTC,CASSLAPENYGYTF
TRBJ2-2,15,few,TRBV25-1,TRBD1,TGTGCCAGCGGCCTACAGGGGGGTGTTTCCGGGGAGCTGTTTTTT,CASGLQGGVSGELFF
TRBJ2-1,14,-,TRBV29-1,TRBD2,TGCAGCGTGCAGCGGGGGAGCTCCTACAATGAGCAGTTCTTC,CSVQRGSSYNEQFF
TRBJ1-1,15,-,TRBV5-1,-,TGCGCCAGCAGCCCGGTCGGACTGGCGAACACTGAAGCTTTCTTT,CASSPVGLANTEAFF
TRBJ2-1,16,-,TRBV10-1,TRBD1,TGCGCCAGCAGGGGGAGGACAGGGAGCTCCTACAATGAGCAGTTCTTC,CASRGRTGSSYNEQFF
TRBJ2-7,12,-,TRBV15,-,TGTGCCACCAGCAGAGGACAGTACGAGCAGTACTTC,CATSRGQYEQYF
TRBJ2-5,15,-,TRBV10-3,TRBD2,TGTGCCATCAGTGCTAGGCGGGGGGTTTTAGAGACCCAGTACTTC,CAISARRGVLETQYF